This entry lists 20 T cell receptor beta chains sequenced from one sample in a study of cytomegalovirus exposure and HLA in healthy donors. Use of 60 Vbeta and 13 Jbeta primers characterized the PCR. The table came from immunoSEQ multiplex PCR; TCRdb's copy has only in-frame clones and leaves some out. This sample carries about 190,000 clones, about four fifths of them seen once, and the ten largest clones take roughly 10%. What was sequenced was PBMCs. These receptors were obtained from a woman aged 45-65 years in good health and CMV-seropositive.

The V call is TRBV28, the J call TRBJ1-6; 8 bases are a match to TRBD1. Trimming took 5 bases from V and 7 from J; bases not matched to a gene: 7. Germline-derived CDR1 and CDR2 are MDHEN and SYDVKM. This CDR3 is built from 15 residues. The CDR3 protein is CASSKTGTGNSPLHF. DNA for the CDR3: TGTGCCAGCAGTAAAACCGGGACAGGAAATTCACCCCTCCACTTT. Using reference TRBV28 and TRBJ1-6 for the parts outside the CDR3, the full variable domain is DVKVTQSSRYLVKRTGEKVFLECVQDMDHENMFWYRQDPGLGLRLIYFSYDVKMKEKGDIPEGYSVSREKKERFSLILESASTNQTSMYLCASSKTGTGNSPLHFGNGTRLTVT.

The chain carries TRBV5-8 and TRBJ2-5; TRBD1 matches 9 bases. The CDR3 totals 13 residues. Losses at the gene ends were 5 bases for V and 4 bases for J; bases not matched to a gene: 3. Germline V gene data show CDR1 as SGHTS and CDR2 as YDEGEE. Here the CDR3 reads CASRWTGVETQYF. The CDR3, as DNA: TGTGCCAGCAGATGGACAGGGGTAGAGACCCAGTACTTC.

The rearrangement joins TRBV7-9 to TRBJ2-3, with 10 bases that match TRBD2. The V gene's germline CDR1 is SEHNR and CDR2 FQNEAQ (reference sequence). This CDR3 is 16 amino acids long. The V segment lost 3 bases and the J segment 1 base; nucleotides outside the gene matches: 4. The CDR3 DNA reads as TGTGCCAGCAGCTTTCGGCTAGCGGGGGGCACAGATACGCAGTATTTT. Translating it yields CASSFRLAGGTDTQYF.

This clone appeared once. J is TRBJ2-2 and V is TRBV2; D perhaps matches TRBD1 (6 bases). Trimming took 3 bases from V and 1 from J, leaving 9 bases between them. The germline gives CDR1 SNHLY, CDR2 FYNNEI. This CDR3 comprises 15 residues. For the CDR3, the DNA is TGTGCCAGCAGTGATCAGGGACAGAACACCGGGGAGCTGTTTTTT. Translation gives CASSDQGQNTGELFF.

The table lists this clone with a count of one. The rearrangement uses TRBV19 and TRBJ1-5; D is ambiguous. The CDR3 is 14 residues long. The V gene lost 6 bases and the J gene lost 6 bases, with 15 bases spanning the gap. CDR1 is LNHDA and CDR2 is SQIVND in the germline V gene (reference sequence). DNA for the CDR3: TGTGCCAGTAGCGGAGGAGGTGGAGGTCAGCCCCAGCATTTT. Residues: CASSGGGGGQPQHF.

This clone was seen a few times. CDR3 loop: CASSPPGGMNTGELFF. The CDR3 DNA reads as TGTGCCAGCAGCCCACCGGGGGGTATGAACACCGGGGAGCTGTTTTTT. The chain links TRBV7-9 to TRBJ2-2, with 7 bases lining up with TRBD2. CDR3 length: 16 residues. CDR1 is SEHNR, CDR2 FQNEAQ, per germline (reference sequence). V gave up 5 bases and J gave up 1 base; unmatched junction bases: 7.

The chain carries TRBV6-5 and TRBJ2-7; 7 bases agree with TRBD1. CDR3 length: 14 amino acids. Germline CDR1 is MNHEY and CDR2 is SVGAGI. J lost 3 bases, V lost 4 bases, and 6 bases had no gene match. The CDR3: CASSFGQANYEQYF. In nucleotides, the CDR3 is TGTGCCAGCAGTTTCGGACAGGCCAACTACGAGCAGTACTTC.

V and J are TRBV6-1 and TRBJ2-2; D is possibly TRBD2 (6 bases). Between the trimmed V and J ends, which lost 5 bases and 6 bases, there was a span of 13 bases. Germline V gene lookup returns CDR1 MNHNS and CDR2 SASEGT. The CDR3 has 14 residues. The CDR3 loop is CASSNTWEAGELFF. The CDR3 DNA follows: TGTGCCAGCAGTAACACATGGGAGGCCGGGGAGCTGTTTTTT.

This chain uses TRBV9 with TRBJ2-6; TRBD1 or TRBD2 may be the D gene (5 bases each). The CDR3 length is 16 residues. Germline V gene sequence: CDR1 SGDLS, CDR2 YYNGEE. Trimming pared 4 bases from V and 0 bases from J, leaving 11 bases between. CDR3 sequence: CASSLGESSGANVLTF. For the CDR3, the DNA is TGTGCCAGCAGCCTAGGGGAGTCCTCTGGGGCCAACGTCCTGACTTTC.

This clone was detected once. The rearrangement uses TRBV5-6 and TRBJ1-4, with D possibly matching TRBD1 (5 bases). The germline gives CDR1 SGHDT, CDR2 YYEEEE. The V end lost 4 bases, the J end lost 4 bases, and 11 bases lay between the germline ends. This CDR3 is 14 amino acids long. CDR3 residues: CASSLTGFNEKLFF. The CDR3 nucleotides are TGTGCCAGCAGCCTAACAGGATTTAATGAAAAACTGTTTTTT.

The chain links TRBV2 to TRBJ2-7; 7 nucleotides line up with TRBD2. The CDR3 covers 13 residues. Germline V gene data show CDR1 as SNHLY and CDR2 as FYNNEI. Trimming took 3 bases from V and 4 from J; bases not matched to a gene: 3. The CDR3 DNA is TGTGCCAGCAGTGATCCTAGCGGATACGAGCAGTACTTC. It specifies CASSDPSGYEQYF.

The rearrangement joins TRBV7-9 to TRBJ2-5, with 7 bases that match TRBD2. Germline V gene data show CDR1 as SEHNR and CDR2 as FQNEAQ (reference sequence). The junction had 20 bases not matched to a gene; V was cut back by 3 bases and J by 7 bases. The CDR3 is made up of 18 amino acids. Here the CDR3 DNA reads TGTGCCAGCAGCTTCCGTTCTAGCGGCGTATCAATCTTCGGGACCCAGTACTTC. Its translation: CASSFRSSGVSIFGTQYF. The complete variable domain, with remaining parts taken from reference TRBV7-9 and TRBJ2-5, reads DTGVSQNPRHKITKRGQNVTFRCDPISEHNRLYWYRQTLGQGPEFLTYFQNEAQLEKSRLLSDRFSAERPKGSFSTLEIQRTEQGDSAMYLCASSFRSSGVSIFGTQYFGPGTRLLVL.

This chain links TRBV9 with TRBJ1-3; D may be TRBD1 (6 bases). The V end lost 0 bases, the J end lost 0 bases, and 16 bases lay between the germline ends. Germline CDR1 reads SGDLS; CDR2 reads YYNGEE. The CDR3 has 18 residues. CDR3 loop: CASSVAPPTGSSGNTIYF. The CDR3 DNA follows: TGTGCCAGCAGCGTAGCCCCCCCTACAGGGAGCTCTGGAAACACCATATATTTT.

The CDR3 DNA sequence: TGTGCCAGCAGCTTAAGACTAGCGGGTCCTACAGATACGCAGTATTTT. Protein: CASSLRLAGPTDTQYF. The gene calls are TRBV7-2 and TRBJ2-3, with 10 bases matching TRBD2. Germline-derived CDR1 and CDR2 are SGHTA and FQGNSA. Losses at the gene ends were 2 bases for V and 3 bases for J; bases not matched to a gene: 5. The CDR3 spans 16 residues.

This chain connects TRBV5-1 to TRBJ2-7; D unresolved. The CDR3 spans 13 residues. Trimming cost V 0 bases and J 2 bases, with 6 bases left between them. The germline V gene encodes CDR1 SGHRS and CDR2 YFSETQ. In DNA, the CDR3 is TGCGCCAGCAGCTTGGCTGAGACCTACGAGCAGTACTTC. It yields the protein CASSLAETYEQYF.

The V call is TRBV19, the J call TRBJ1-2, with 9 bases aligning to TRBD1. The length of the CDR3 is 18 residues. V dropped 3 bases and J dropped 1; count of bases not matched to a gene: 12. Germline lookup yields CDR1 LNHDA and CDR2 SQIVND (reference sequence). The CDR3 coding sequence is TGTGCCAGTAGTATGAGGCCACCGGGACAGGGACGTAACTATGGCTACACCTTC. Encoded protein: CASSMRPPGQGRNYGYTF.

This chain joins TRBV5-1 and TRBJ1-1; TRBD1 is a possible D gene (6 bases). Germline CDR1 is SGHRS and CDR2 is YFSETQ. Trimming took off 3 bases at V and 0 bases at J, with 15 bases between the two ends. The CDR3 is 16 residues long. In DNA, the CDR3 is TGCGCCAGCAGCTCCTCGGGACACGCGATGAACACTGAAGCTTTCTTT. Translation gives CASSSSGHAMNTEAFF.

This chain uses TRBV7-2 with TRBJ1-1, with D unresolved. Trimming left V 1 base short and J 3 bases short, with 12 bases between. The CDR3 spans 15 residues. Germline assignment: CDR1 SGHTA and CDR2 FQGNSA. As DNA, the CDR3 is TGTGCCAGCAGCTTAGGTGGAGAAGGCCACACTGAAGCTTTCTTT. Protein product: CASSLGGEGHTEAFF.

This clone was found once. The V gene is TRBV6-6, the J gene TRBJ1-2; D unresolved. Germline assignment: CDR1 MNHNY and CDR2 SVGAGI (reference sequence). The V end was cut by 4 bases, the J end by 11 bases, with 14 bases between. CDR3 length: 12 residues. The DNA of the CDR3 is TGTGCCAGCAGTTCGTGGGAGGGAAGTTACACCTTC. This codes for CASSSWEGSYTF.

The rearrangement links TRBV6-4 to TRBJ1-5, with D possibly TRBD1 on 6 matching bases. CDR3 size: 14 residues. The V end was cut by 6 bases, the J end by 4 bases, with 13 bases between. Germline CDR1 is MRHNA and CDR2 is SNTAGT. In nucleotides, the CDR3 is TGTGCCAGCAGCTACCGACAGGTTAATCAGCCCCAGCATTTT. Translating it yields CASSYRQVNQPQHF.